These 8 T cell receptor beta chains came from one sample sequenced in a study of response to subunit inactivated influenza vaccine. TCRdb re-called the RT-PCR reads with MiXCR, one entry per CDR3 protein. The sample lists hundreds of thousands of distinct CDR3 sequences, about 15% seen once, with less than 4% in the top ten. Source: CD4+ T cells sorted from PBMCs, taken 23 months after vaccination. These receptors originate from a man between 50 and 69 years old who received an inactivated influenza vaccine.

This chain links TRBV7-2 with TRBJ2-4; D might be TRBD1 (6 bases). In germline, CDR1 is SGHTA, CDR2 FQGNSA. The CDR3 has 16 residues. The V gene lost 3 bases and the J gene lost 2 bases, with 14 bases spanning the gap. The CDR3 DNA sequence: TGTGCCAGCAGCTTTTTGAAGGACAGAACCAAAAACATTCAGTACTTC. Amino acid sequence: CASSFLKDRTKNIQYF.

To note about this clonotype: A much larger clone is a single base away; this may be a read error. The genes are TRBV4-2 and TRBJ2-2, with 7 bases matching TRBD2. Germline CDR1 reads LGHNA; CDR2 reads YNFKEQ. The CDR3 sequence is 18 residues long. In nucleotides, the CDR3 is TGTGCCAGCAGCCAAGACGGGGGGAGGGCCGGGAACACCGGGGAGCTGTATTTT. It specifies CASSQDGGRAGNTGELYF.

Only a few counts were recorded for this clonotype. The J gene is TRBJ1-1, the V gene TRBV6-2 or TRBV6-3; TRBD1 aligns across 7 bases. The CDR3 contains 15 residues. CDR1 MNHEY and CDR2 SVGEGT come from the germline V gene. J lost 1 base, V lost 6 bases, and 8 bases had no gene match. The CDR3 protein is CASRGGPSKNTEAFF. CDR3 nucleotide sequence: TGTGCCAGCAGAGGGGGCCCCTCCAAGAACACTGAAGCTTTCTTT.

This clonotype was counted many times. The V gene is TRBV7-8, the J gene TRBJ1-5; D may be TRBD1 (5 bases). Trimming stripped 1 base from V and 5 bases from J, with 6 bases between. The germline V gene encodes CDR1 SGHVS and CDR2 FQNEAQ. This CDR3 is 13 amino acids long. The CDR3 protein is CASSLGGDQPQHF. In DNA form, the CDR3 reads TGTGCCAGCAGCTTAGGAGGGGATCAGCCCCAGCATTTT.

This chain's CDR3 is CAISEMEDTIYF. As DNA, the CDR3 is TGTGCCATCAGTGAGATGGAAGACACCATATATTTT. V usage is TRBV10-3 and J usage is TRBJ1-3; the D is unclear. Germline CDR1 is ENHRY and CDR2 is SYGVKD. There are 12 residues in the CDR3. Trimming pared 2 bases from V and 8 bases from J, leaving 7 bases between.

This clonotype has more than one count but fewer than ten. The V and J genes are TRBV20-1 and TRBJ1-1; no definite D call. This CDR3 has 12 amino acids. Trimming removed 3 bases from V and 11 bases from J, with 16 bases in between. The germline V gene has CDR1 DFQATT and CDR2 SNEGSKA (reference sequence). The CDR3 nucleotides read TGCAGTGCTAGTCTATCCGGAGTGGAGGCTTTCTTT. This encodes CSASLSGVEAFF.

This clonotype was observed a handful of times. The J gene is TRBJ2-3, the V gene TRBV7-9; maybe TRBD2 (5 bases). The CDR3 sequence is 12 residues long. V was pared by 5 bases and J by 5 bases, with 8 bases between. Germline CDR1 and CDR2: SEHNR and FQNEAQ (reference sequence). The CDR3 bases are TGTGCCAGCAGCGCCAGCGGAGATACGCAGTATTTT. It encodes CASSASGDTQYF.

This chain joins TRBV7-9 and TRBJ1-4; D is undetermined. Germline CDR1 and CDR2: SEHNR and FQNEAQ (reference sequence). There are 16 residues in the CDR3. Trimming took 2 bases from V and 7 from J, leaving 17 bases between them. CDR3 DNA sequence: TGTGCCAGCAGCTTACGCCGGGGAGGTACGAGTGAAAAACTGTTTTTT. It specifies CASSLRRGGTSEKLFF.